A single sample is the source of the 15 T cell receptor beta chains below, sequenced in a study of OX40 agonist ivuxolimab in advanced cancers. The library relied on the immunoSEQ multiplex PCR assay. Here the immuneACCESS table is served through TCRdb, limited to in-frame sequences with V and J called. Missing clones are a known gap in these copies; in checked studies unresolved V genes cover under half, and the rest lacks a known reason. The sample includes roughly 33,000 clones, with over 60% observed a single time. The ten largest clones add up to roughly 19% of the sample. The material was CD4+ or CD8+ T cells sorted from blood, obtained in a trial of the OX40 agonist ivuxolimab. Every receptor here comes from an adult with an advanced solid tumor such as melanoma, head and neck, liver or kidney cancer.

The chain employs TRBV5-4 and TRBJ2-2; 7 bases map to TRBD1. CDR3 length equals 13 residues. Losses at the gene ends were 7 bases for V and 6 bases for J; bases not matched to a gene: 6. Germline loops: CDR1 SGHNT, CDR2 YYREEE (reference sequence). In DNA, the CDR3 is TGTGCCAGCGCTGACAGGGCGGCCGGGGAGCTGTTTTTT. This sequence encodes CASADRAAGELFF. Together with reference TRBV5-4 and TRBJ2-2, the CDR3 gives the full variable domain: ETGVTQSPTHLIKTRGQQVTLRCSSQSGHNTVSWYQQALGQGPQFIFQYYREEENGRGNFPPRFSGLQFPNYSSELNVNALELDDSALYLCASADRAAGELFFGEGSRLTVL.

This clone was found a few times. The chain carries TRBV14 and TRBJ2-3; D is uncertain. Trimming left V 1 base short and J 4 bases short, with 15 bases between. The CDR3 length is 16 residues. The V gene's germline CDR1 is SGHDN and CDR2 FVKESK. The CDR3 DNA follows: TGTGCCAGCAGCCAAGCGGGCCTGGCAGTTTCAGATACGCAGTATTTT. Translating gives CASSQAGLAVSDTQYF.

The rearrangement links TRBV9 to TRBJ2-7, with 10 bases that match TRBD1. The CDR3 contains 16 residues. V lost 4 bases and J lost 4; bases outside the gene matches: 11. In germline, CDR1 is SGDLS, CDR2 YYNGEE. Here the CDR3 DNA reads TGTGCCAGCAGCCCGGGGGCGGGACAGGGGTCGTACGAGCAGTACTTC. It translates to CASSPGAGQGSYEQYF.

This rearrangement joins TRBV6-1 to TRBJ1-1; D not resolved. This CDR3 contains 10 residues. CDR1 and CDR2 (germline): MNHNS, SASEGT. Trimming removed 3 bases at V and 5 bases at J, with 1 base between. The CDR3 nucleotides are TGTGCCAGCAGTGATACTGAAGCTTTCTTT. This codes for CASSDTEAFF.

This chain joins TRBV6-5 and TRBJ2-1; no definite D call. The CDR3 covers 13 residues. V was trimmed by 6 bases and J by 5 bases, leaving 11 bases between them. CDR1 and CDR2 (germline): MNHEY, SVGAGI. The CDR3 bases are TGTGCCAGCAGAAGGACGGAGCACAATGAGCAGTTCTTC. It is translated as CASRRTEHNEQFF.

The rearrangement joins TRBV5-1 to TRBJ2-7; 8 nucleotides line up with TRBD1. This CDR3 comprises 17 residues. V lost 0 bases to trimming and J lost 3 bases; unmatched junction nucleotides: 11. Germline V gene sequence: CDR1 SGHRS, CDR2 YFSETQ. The DNA of the CDR3 is TGCGCCAGCAGCTTGGGCCCCTCTGGACAGGGTTACTACGAGCAGTACTTC. This gives the protein CASSLGPSGQGYYEQYF.

CDR3 nucleotide sequence: TGTGCCAGCAGCTTAGGGATGGCAGGGGTTGGCTACACCTTC. Translated: CASSLGMAGVGYTF. The chain has TRBV11-3 and TRBJ1-2; a weak D match, TRBD1 (6 bases). The germline gives CDR1 SGHNT, CDR2 YENEEA. CDR3 length equals 14 residues. Trimming pared 1 base from V and 7 bases from J, leaving 13 bases between.

The chain recombines TRBV5-6 with TRBJ2-7, with D possibly being TRBD1 (5 bases). The CDR3 runs 12 residues. Between the trimmed V and J ends, which lost 2 bases and 3 bases, there was a span of 6 bases. Germline V gene sequence: CDR1 SGHDT, CDR2 YYEEEE. CDR3 in amino acids: CASSFQGYEQYF. For the CDR3, the DNA is TGTGCCAGCAGCTTCCAGGGCTACGAGCAGTACTTC.

The chain is built from TRBV19 and TRBJ1-5; 8 bases are shared with TRBD1. CDR1 and CDR2 (germline): LNHDA, SQIVND (reference sequence). V lost 4 bases and J lost 2; bases outside the gene matches: 13. The CDR3 runs 18 residues. In DNA, the CDR3 is TGTGCCAGTAGTACACCCCGGGCAGGGGGCCGAGGCAATCAGCCCCAGCATTTT. This encodes CASSTPRAGGRGNQPQHF. The variable domain in full, completed from reference TRBV19 and TRBJ1-5, reads DGGITQSPKYLFRKEGQNVTLSCEQNLNHDAMYWYRQDPGQGLRLIYYSQIVNDFQKGDIAEGYSVSREKKESFPLTVTSAQKNPTAFYLCASSTPRAGGRGNQPQHFGDGTRLSIL.

The chain is built from TRBV5-4 and TRBJ1-1; TRBD1 matches 7 bases. The CDR3 runs 14 residues. The V gene end was trimmed by 3 bases and the J gene end by 5 bases; junction bases not matched to a gene: 7. Germline V lookup: CDR1 SGHNT, CDR2 YYREEE (reference sequence). The CDR3 DNA follows: TGTGCCAGCAGCTCGCACGACAGGGCAACTGAAGCTTTCTTT. This codes for CASSSHDRATEAFF.

V and J are TRBV10-3 and TRBJ2-5, with a weak D call TRBD1 (5 bases). The CDR3 runs 12 residues. CDR1 and CDR2 (germline): ENHRY, SYGVKD. Trimming cost V 4 bases and J 7 bases, with 10 bases left between them. CDR3 coding DNA: TGTGCCATCAGTGCCCAGGGTGGGACCCAGTACTTC. Its translation: CAISAQGGTQYF.

The chain couples TRBV19 to TRBJ1-5, with a tentative D call TRBD1 (6 bases). Germline lookup yields CDR1 LNHDA and CDR2 SQIVND (reference sequence). The V gene lost 3 bases and the J gene lost 7 bases, with 13 bases spanning the gap. The CDR3 consists of 14 residues. The CDR3 region has the DNA TGTGCCAGTAGTATGTCAGGGGCCGGACAGCCCCAGCATTTT. It codes for CASSMSGAGQPQHF. The whole variable domain, filled in from reference TRBV19 and TRBJ1-5, reads DGGITQSPKYLFRKEGQNVTLSCEQNLNHDAMYWYRQDPGQGLRLIYYSQIVNDFQKGDIAEGYSVSREKKESFPLTVTSAQKNPTAFYLCASSMSGAGQPQHFGDGTRLSIL.

The J gene is TRBJ2-7, the V gene TRBV6-1; TRBD2 matches at 9 bases. Germline CDR1 MNHNS, CDR2 SASEGT. There are 14 residues in the CDR3. V dropped 7 bases and J dropped 5; count of bases not matched to a gene: 9. This chain's CDR3 is CASNLQRGADEQYF. CDR3 nucleotides: TGTGCCAGCAACCTCCAGCGGGGGGCCGACGAGCAGTACTTC.

The chain couples TRBV5-1 to TRBJ2-6; possible D gene TRBD1, 5 bases. V was clipped by 0 bases and J by 2 bases, with 9 bases between them. The CDR3 spans 16 residues. Germline V CDR1 and CDR2: SGHRS, YFSETQ. In DNA form, the CDR3 reads TGCGCCAGCAGCTTGGGTGGCAGGGCTGGGGCCAACGTCCTGACTTTC. Amino acid sequence: CASSLGGRAGANVLTF.

The rearrangement links TRBV7-2 to TRBJ1-1, with D uncertain. There are 13 residues in the CDR3. CDR1 is SGHTA and CDR2 is FQGNSA in the germline V gene. The V and J ends lost 6 bases and 5 bases respectively, with 13 bases between them. The CDR3 DNA is TGTGCCAGCAGTCGAGACCGTGAAACTGAAGCTTTCTTT. The encoded protein is CASSRDRETEAFF.